This T cell receptor beta chain was obtained from a study of blood T cell repertoires in COVID-19. Study-level information: The United States, Italy and Spain supplied acute and convalescent COVID-19 samples. From T cells, B-cell-depleted T cells, or PBMCs came the material, which was cDNA or gDNA.

Original handling: Estimation of nucleated cell counts was performed using reference gene primer amplification. The table came from immunoSEQ multiplex PCR; TCRdb's copy has only in-frame clones and leaves some out. That table furnishes V, J and clone size, whereas the DNA furnished D and trimming. The table has 150,000 to 200,000 clones, 85% to 90% seen once; the top ten hold approximately 0.62%. Sequencing used peripheral blood. The sequence was collected from a man aged 50 to 59 with acute or convalescent COVID-19.

DNA for the CDR3: TGTGCCAGCAGCAGAGGTTGGGCGGGAGGGAACGGTGAGACCCAGTACTTC. It is translated as CASSRGWAGGNGETQYF. V usage is TRBV5-4 and J usage is TRBJ2-5; 9 bases are a match to TRBD2. V lost 4 bases, J lost 5 bases, and 15 bases stayed unmatched. The CDR3 contains 17 residues. Looked up from germline, CDR1 is SGHNT and CDR2 is YYREEE (reference sequence).